This entry is about one TCR beta chain. The CDR3 is 13 residues long. CDR1 and CDR2 (germline): SNHLY, FYNNEI. The germline V and J ends were trimmed by 4 bases and 6 bases, with 13 bases remaining between them. The protocol was immunoSEQ multiplex PCR, while the TCRdb copy is restricted to in-frame clones and leaves out a portion. In the table there are around 63,000 clones, roughly 86% of which are singletons. The entry originates in a study of blood T cell repertoires in COVID-19. Turning to the study itself: Samples came from the United States, Italy and Spain, spanning acute and convalescent COVID-19.

The source material was peripheral blood. This receptor was identified in a man between 45 and 60 years old with active COVID-19. This chain joins TRBV2 and TRBJ2-7; D perhaps matches TRBD2 (6 bases). The CDR3 nucleotides are TGTGCCAGCAGTGGCCTACTAGCTTCCGAGCAGTACTTC. Translating it yields CASSGLLASEQYF.